This TCR beta chain was sequenced in a study of blood T cell repertoires in COVID-19. Study context: Sources were T cells, B-cell-depleted T cells, or PBMCs; the material itself was cDNA or gDNA.

TCRdb's copy holds only in-frame clones and misses some; the assay was immunoSEQ multiplex PCR. Among more than 80,000 clones listed, around four fifths were seen once. The germline gives CDR1 SGHDN, CDR2 FVKESK. Trimming pared 0 bases from V and 0 bases from J, leaving 12 bases between. The CDR3 is made up of 16 amino acids. The genes are TRBV14 and TRBJ2-7; D may be TRBD2 (5 bases). The clonotype originates from a human donor in a cohort sampled during active COVID-19. The source material was peripheral blood. Here the CDR3 DNA reads TGTGCCAGCAGCCAAGATAGCCGGACTCCCTCCTACGAGCAGTACTTC. Amino acid sequence: CASSQDSRTPSYEQYF.